Given below is one TCR beta chain in context. Its target is unknown. The germline V gene has CDR1 SGHDT and CDR2 YYEEEE. Trimming at V came to 0 bases and at J to 15 bases, leaving 7 bases not matched to a gene. The CDR3 runs 13 residues. This record comes from a study of shared clonotypes between healthy human individuals. For the study at large: Contributing individuals were a couple of females and three males aged 18 to 49.

Whole-study findings and limits: Among donors, sharing of clonotypes was expected to be affected by sequencing depth.

The protocol was immunoSEQ multiplex PCR, while the TCRdb copy is restricted to in-frame clones and leaves out a portion. The profile covers roughly 640,000 clones, with more than 95% appearing a single time and around 0.057% taken by the ten largest. The sequenced sample consisted of naive CD4+ T cells sorted from blood. As to subset: CD45RA+ positively selected. The gene calls are TRBV5-6 and TRBJ2-1; 9 nucleotides align to TRBD1. The TCR comes from a woman aged 25 to 39 in good health. The CDR3 sequence is CASSLGQGGVRFF. The DNA for the CDR3 is TGTGCCAGCAGCTTGGGACAGGGGGGCGTCAGGTTCTTC. Full variable domain (remainder filled in from reference TRBV5-6 and TRBJ2-1): DAGVTQSPTHLIKTRGQQVTLRCSPKSGHDTVSWYQQALGQGPQFIFQYYEEEERQRGNFPDRFSGHQFPNYSSELNVNALLLGDSALYLCASSLGQGGVRFFGPGTRLTVL.